This passage covers 32 T cell receptor beta chains from one sample sequenced in a study of blood T cells in healthy people across ages. A sample-barcoded 5' primer and a J-beta primer mix were used in a second PCR of roughly 7 to 11 cycles. TCRdb reprocessed the 5' RACE reads with MiXCR, giving one entry per CDR3 protein. This table holds about a million distinct CDR3 sequences, roughly two fifths found once. The sample comprised blood. The receptors were gathered from a man younger than 30 in good health.

The rearrangement joins TRBV10-3 to TRBJ1-1; D is undetermined. Trimming cost V 10 bases and J 0 bases, with 18 bases left between them. CDR1 and CDR2 from the germline V gene are ENHRY and SYGVKD. The CDR3 length is 15 residues. The CDR3, as DNA: TGTGCCACCAATCCTAGGTCGAGCATGAACACTGAAGCTTTCTTT. Residues: CATNPRSSMNTEAFF.

The chain has TRBV20-1 and TRBJ1-2, with D possibly matching TRBD1 (5 bases). The germline V and J ends were trimmed by 3 bases and 8 bases, with 19 bases remaining between them. CDR3 size: 14 residues. CDR1 DFQATT and CDR2 SNEGSKA come from the germline V gene (reference sequence). The CDR3 loop is CSASDSGGFFGYTF. The CDR3, as DNA: TGCAGTGCTAGTGATAGTGGGGGATTTTTCGGCTACACCTTC.

With respect to this clonotype: A much bigger clone sits one base away, suggesting this may be a read error. This rearrangement joins TRBV4-3 to TRBJ2-7; 9 bases are a match to TRBD1. This CDR3 region has 16 residues. Germline values: CDR1 LGHNA, CDR2 YSLEER. After removal of 3 bases from V and 2 bases from J, the junction contained 8 bases not matched to a gene. The CDR3 nucleotides read TGCGCCAGCAGCCAGGAGGGACAGGGTCTTCCCTACGAGCAGTACTTC. Translating it yields CASSQEGQGLPYEQYF.

The chain combines TRBV28 with TRBJ1-2; D ambiguous. Deletions cut 5 bases from V and 4 bases from J, with 20 bases between. Germline values: CDR1 MDHEN, CDR2 SYDVKM. The CDR3 contains 16 residues. The CDR3 loop is CASSPTDRAVFYGYTF. In DNA form, the CDR3 reads TGTGCCAGCAGTCCAACGGACCGAGCAGTCTTCTATGGCTACACCTTC.

The rearrangement uses TRBV29-1 and TRBJ1-1; 7 bases agree with TRBD1. Germline V gives CDR1 SQVTM, CDR2 ANQGSEA. This CDR3 comprises 11 residues. Trimming at V came to 3 bases and at J to 6 bases, leaving 1 base not matched to a gene. The CDR3 DNA reads TGCAGCGTTGACAGGGGGGCTGAAGCTTTCTTT. Protein: CSVDRGAEAFF.

The CDR3 coding sequence is TGTGCCAGCAGTTGGAGCAGGGTGACCTACGAGCAGTACTTC. This translates into CASSWSRVTYEQYF. This chain connects TRBV28 to TRBJ2-7, with D possibly being TRBD1 (5 bases). This CDR3 is 14 amino acids long. V lost 4 bases to trimming and J lost 2 bases, with 12 bases between them. The germline CDR1 and CDR2 sequences are MDHEN and SYDVKM.

There are a few counts of this clonotype. This chain uses TRBV20-1 with TRBJ1-1; 11 bases map to TRBD1. This CDR3 spans 15 amino acids. Looked up from germline, CDR1 is DFQATT and CDR2 is SNEGSKA (reference sequence). The ends lost 0 bases at V and 6 bases at J; junction bases unmatched: 6. In DNA form, the CDR3 reads TGCAGTGCTAGAGATAAAGGACAGGGGGCTGCTGAAGCTTTCTTT. As protein: CSARDKGQGAAEAFF.

J is TRBJ2-5 and V is TRBV7-8; D is uncertain. The CDR3 runs to 14 residues. Trimming took off 4 bases at V and 3 bases at J, with 12 bases between the two ends. Looked up from germline, CDR1 is SGHVS and CDR2 is FQNEAQ. The CDR3 DNA is TGTGCCAGCAGCTATTCTTCTAGGAAAGAGACCCAGTACTTC. Protein product: CASSYSSRKETQYF.

V is TRBV7-2 and J is TRBJ2-1; TRBD1 matches at 7 bases. The CDR3 is made up of 15 amino acids. V dropped 5 bases and J dropped 3; count of bases not matched to a gene: 7. Germline values: CDR1 SGHTA, CDR2 FQGNSA. This CDR3 reads CASSLSTGVYNEQFF. In DNA, the CDR3 is TGTGCCAGCAGCCTGAGCACAGGGGTCTACAATGAGCAGTTCTTC.

This chain joins TRBV20-1 and TRBJ2-3; D possibly corresponds to TRBD2 (5 bases). Trimming took 1 base from V and 1 from J, leaving 9 bases between them. The length of the CDR3 is 14 residues. CDR1 is DFQATT and CDR2 is SNEGSKA in the germline V gene (reference sequence). CDR3 amino acids: CSARGEIRTDTQYF. CDR3 nucleotides: TGCAGTGCTAGAGGGGAGATTCGCACAGATACGCAGTATTTT.

The rearrangement joins TRBV28 to TRBJ2-4; TRBD1 might be the D (6 bases). The germline gives CDR1 MDHEN, CDR2 SYDVKM. The V end lost 3 bases, the J end lost 4 bases, and 13 bases lay between the germline ends. CDR3 length: 15 residues. CDR3 DNA sequence: TGTGCCAGCAGTTTGGCCGGGACACAAAAAAACATTCAGTACTTC. Translating it yields CASSLAGTQKNIQYF.

This clonotype turned up a few times. This rearrangement joins TRBV5-1 to TRBJ2-3; no firm D call. V was pared by 0 bases and J by 1 base, with 6 bases between. The CDR3 totals 14 residues. Germline values: CDR1 SGHRS, CDR2 YFSETQ. DNA for the CDR3: TGCGCCAGCAGCTTGGATGAAGGCACAGATACGCAGTATTTT. Its translation is CASSLDEGTDTQYF.

This sequence joins TRBV14 and TRBJ1-5, with 8 bases identical to TRBD1. The V and J ends lost 7 bases and 7 bases, in that order; junction bases with no gene match: 9. Germline values: CDR1 SGHDN, CDR2 FVKESK. The CDR3 is made up of 14 amino acids. The CDR3 DNA is TGTGCCAGCAAAAATAGACAGGGGTGGCAGCCCCAGCATTTT. Amino acid sequence: CASKNRQGWQPQHF. The entire variable domain, with the rest obtained from reference TRBV14 and TRBJ1-5, is as follows: EAGVTQFPSHSVIEKGQTVTLRCDPISGHDNLYWYRRVMGKEIKFLLHFVKESKQDESGMPNNRFLAERTGGTYSTLKVQPAELEDSGVYFCASKNRQGWQPQHFGDGTRLSIL.

This clonotype was counted many times. V and J are TRBV7-2 and TRBJ2-1; D may be TRBD1 (5 bases). The germline CDR1 and CDR2 sequences are SGHTA and FQGNSA. This CDR3 contains 16 residues. The ends were cut back, 5 bases at V and 4 bases at J, with 18 bases in the middle. The CDR3 nucleotides are TGTGCCAGCAGCGACCAGGGTGGAAGCTTTTACAATGAGCAGTTCTTC. Amino acid sequence: CASSDQGGSFYNEQFF.

The rearrangement joins TRBV6-2 or TRBV6-3 to TRBJ2-1, with 7 nucleotides matching TRBD2. The J call could be wrong; TRBJ2-7 is a better fit for the DNA end. The CDR3 totals 14 residues. Germline V gives CDR1 MNHEY, CDR2 SVGEGT. This CDR3 reads CASSYSGLLNEQYF. The CDR3 region has the DNA TGTGCCAGCAGTTACTCGGGACTACTGAATGAGCAGTACTTC.

This clonotype was observed a few times. The chain joins TRBV12-3 or TRBV12-4 to TRBJ1-1; TRBD1 matches at 8 bases. J was trimmed by 1 base and V by 5 bases; bases with no gene match: 6. The CDR3 has 15 residues. Written as DNA, the CDR3 is TGTGCCAGCAGTAGACCGGGACAGGCGAACACTGAAGCTTTCTTT. It codes for CASSRPGQANTEAFF.

This clonotype has only a few counts. This rearrangement joins TRBV19 to TRBJ1-2, with a possible D match to TRBD1 (5 bases). V lost 11 bases and J 0 bases, leaving 13 bases between the germline ends. From germline, CDR1 is LNHDA and CDR2 SQIVND (reference sequence). The CDR3 runs 13 residues. The CDR3 region has the DNA TGTGCCGTCGCACAGGTGACTAACTATGGCTACACCTTC. Its protein product is CAVAQVTNYGYTF. Full variable domain (missing parts from reference TRBV19 and TRBJ1-2): DGGITQSPKYLFRKEGQNVTLSCEQNLNHDAMYWYRQDPGQGLRLIYYSQIVNDFQKGDIAEGYSVSREKKESFPLTVTSAQKNPTAFYLCAVAQVTNYGYTFGSGTRLTVV.

This clonotype was counted at least ten times. This sequence joins TRBV12-3 or TRBV12-4 and TRBJ1-2; D gene ambiguous. The CDR3 length is 13 residues. Trimming pared 0 bases from V and 6 bases from J, leaving 8 bases between. CDR3 sequence: CASSLARLDGYTF. In DNA, the CDR3 is TGTGCCAGCAGTTTAGCAAGGCTAGATGGCTACACCTTC.

V usage is TRBV24-1 and J usage is TRBJ1-2; the match to TRBD1 covers 8 bases. The germline V gene encodes CDR1 KGHDR and CDR2 SFDVKD. J was trimmed by 11 bases and V by 8 bases; bases with no gene match: 9. The length of the CDR3 is 12 residues. DNA of the CDR3: TGTGCCACCACTCGACAGGGGTCTCGGTACACCTTC. Translated, it gives CATTRQGSRYTF.

There are a few counts of this clonotype. The chain links TRBV6-2 or TRBV6-3 to TRBJ2-1; D may match TRBD1 or TRBD2 (5 bases each). CDR3 length: 14 amino acids. Germline V gene sequence: CDR1 MNHEY, CDR2 SVGEGT. The germline V and J ends were trimmed by 7 bases and 7 bases, with 17 bases remaining between them. CDR3 coding DNA: TGTGCCAGCACCAACGGGGCTAGCAGTAATGAGCAGTTCTTC. It codes for CASTNGASSNEQFF.

The chain combines TRBV5-8 with TRBJ2-2, with D perhaps given as TRBD1 or TRBD2 (5 bases each). The CDR3 runs to 14 residues. V lost 4 bases, J lost 2 bases, and 9 bases lay in between. Germline values: CDR1 SGHTS, CDR2 YDEGEE. The CDR3 loop reads CASSVGRNTGELFF. CDR3 nucleotide sequence: TGTGCCAGCAGCGTGGGACGTAACACCGGGGAGCTGTTTTTT.

This clonotype was observed a few times. The genes are TRBV20-1 and TRBJ2-5, with D possibly matching TRBD2 (6 bases). CDR1 is DFQATT and CDR2 is SNEGSKA in the germline V gene (reference sequence). The CDR3 sequence is 17 residues long. The germline V and J ends were trimmed by 3 bases and 3 bases, with 23 bases remaining between them. This CDR3 is CSARADLGPGGEETQYF. The CDR3 nucleotides read TGCAGTGCTAGGGCTGATCTTGGGCCCGGGGGAGAAGAGACCCAGTACTTC.

The V gene is TRBV11-2, the J gene TRBJ2-2; D is undetermined. This CDR3 region has 14 residues. Germline-derived CDR1 and CDR2 are SGHAT and FQNNGV. V was cut by 0 bases and J by 5 bases, with 7 bases left in between. CDR3 nucleotides: TGTGCCAGCAGCTTAGATCGGTTGACCGGGGAGCTGTTTTTT. This translates into CASSLDRLTGELFF.

Of note for this clonotype: At one boundary the junction diverges from the germline segment, which might be a read error. The chain joins TRBV4-3 to TRBJ1-2, with TRBD1 matching 7 bases. CDR1 and CDR2 (germline): LGHNA, YSLEER. The CDR3 is 15 amino acids. The DNA for the CDR3 is TGCGCCAGCAGCCAGCAAGGGACAGACAACTATGGCTGCACCTTC. Residues: CASSQQGTDNYGCTF.

This clonotype was found a few times. This chain links TRBV4-3 with TRBJ2-1; tentative D call: TRBD1 (7 bases). The ends were cut back, 3 bases at V and 6 bases at J, with 21 bases in the middle. Per germline, CDR1 LGHNA and CDR2 YSLEER. The CDR3 has 17 residues. The CDR3 sequence is CASSQAVTGDFGNEQFF. In DNA, the CDR3 is TGCGCCAGCAGCCAGGCGGTTACAGGGGACTTTGGCAATGAGCAGTTCTTC.

This clonotype was picked up a small number of times. V and J are TRBV12-3 or TRBV12-4 and TRBJ1-1; 8 bases are shared with TRBD1. This CDR3 has 15 residues. V lost 7 bases, J lost 6 bases, and 13 bases stayed unmatched. CDR3 sequence reads: CASNKFRGLQAEAFF. The CDR3 nucleotides are TGTGCCAGCAACAAATTCAGGGGGCTCCAGGCTGAAGCTTTCTTT.

V is TRBV7-2 and J is TRBJ2-5, with D tentatively TRBD2 (6 bases). CDR1 SGHTA and CDR2 FQGNSA come from the germline V gene. The CDR3 consists of 13 residues. Trimming took 6 bases from V and 11 from J, leaving 19 bases between them. The CDR3: CASRGGKYNEQYF. DNA of the CDR3: TGTGCCAGCAGGGGCGGGAAATACAATGAGCAGTACTTC.

This clonotype was recorded a few times. This chain links TRBV10-3 with TRBJ2-1, with a weak D call TRBD2 (6 bases). Germline CDR1 ENHRY, CDR2 SYGVKD. Trimming removed 6 bases at V and 8 bases at J, with 17 bases between. This CDR3 region has 14 residues. CDR3 nucleotide sequence: TGTGCCATCAGGTCAGGACGGGAGTCGGATGAGCAGTTCTTC. Protein sequence: CAIRSGRESDEQFF.

This clonotype was seen more than once but under ten times. The genes are TRBV29-1 and TRBJ2-1; D is possibly TRBD2 (7 bases). CDR1 SQVTM and CDR2 ANQGSEA come from the germline V gene. V shed 6 bases and J shed 7 bases, with 13 bases lying between them. This CDR3 is 12 amino acids long. The CDR3 loop is CSVGGGANEQFF. CDR3 DNA: TGCAGCGTGGGGGGGGGCGCGAATGAGCAGTTCTTC.

This clonotype came up a few times. This chain connects TRBV7-2 to TRBJ2-5, with D tentatively TRBD1 (6 bases). The V and J ends lost 4 bases and 1 base respectively, with 13 bases between them. CDR3 length: 15 amino acids. Germline V gene sequence: CDR1 SGHTA, CDR2 FQGNSA. CDR3 protein: CASSWPGHVQETQYF. Written as DNA, the CDR3 is TGTGCCAGCAGCTGGCCGGGACACGTCCAAGAGACCCAGTACTTC.

As for this clonotype: Given a much more abundant clone one base away, this may be a read error. The CDR3 sequence is CASSHGNEAFF. The CDR3 coding sequence is TGTGCCAGCAGCCACGGGAATGAAGCTTTCTTT. The J gene is TRBJ1-1, the V gene TRBV13; D not resolved. Germline V gene lookup returns CDR1 PRHDT and CDR2 FYEKMQ (reference sequence). V was trimmed by 5 bases and J by 7 bases, leaving 8 bases between them. CDR3 size: 11 residues.

The rearrangement joins TRBV14 to TRBJ1-2; weak D call: TRBD1 (6 bases). Germline values: CDR1 SGHDN, CDR2 FVKESK. The CDR3 loop spans 16 amino acids. V lost 1 base and J lost 8, with 20 bases in between. The CDR3 region has the DNA TGTGCCAGCAGCCAAGGGACAGAAGCGCGGGTGGAAGGCTACACCTTC. This codes for CASSQGTEARVEGYTF.